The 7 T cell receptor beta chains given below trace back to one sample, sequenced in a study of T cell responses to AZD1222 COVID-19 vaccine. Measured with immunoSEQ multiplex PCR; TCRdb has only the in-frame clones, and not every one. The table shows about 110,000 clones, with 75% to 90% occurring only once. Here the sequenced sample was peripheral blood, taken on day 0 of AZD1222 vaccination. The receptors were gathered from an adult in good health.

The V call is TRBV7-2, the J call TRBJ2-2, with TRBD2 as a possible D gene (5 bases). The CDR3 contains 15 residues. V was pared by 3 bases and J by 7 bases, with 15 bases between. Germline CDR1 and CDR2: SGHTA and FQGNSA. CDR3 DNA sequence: TGTGCCAGCAGCTTTCGGGGATCTTTCGGCGGGGAGCTGTTTTTT. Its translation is CASSFRGSFGGELFF.

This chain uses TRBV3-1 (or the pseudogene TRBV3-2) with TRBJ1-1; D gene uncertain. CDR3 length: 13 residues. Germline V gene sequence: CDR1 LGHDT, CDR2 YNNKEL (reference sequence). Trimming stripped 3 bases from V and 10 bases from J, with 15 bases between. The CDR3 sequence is CASSQALYGIAFF. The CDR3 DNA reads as TGTGCCAGCAGCCAGGCTCTTTATGGGATAGCTTTCTTT.

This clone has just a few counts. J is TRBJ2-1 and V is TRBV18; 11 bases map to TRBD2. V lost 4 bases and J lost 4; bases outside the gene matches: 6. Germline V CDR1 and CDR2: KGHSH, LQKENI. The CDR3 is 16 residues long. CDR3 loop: CASSRASGGPYNEQFF. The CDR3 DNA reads TGTGCCAGCTCACGCGCTAGCGGGGGGCCGTACAATGAGCAGTTCTTC.

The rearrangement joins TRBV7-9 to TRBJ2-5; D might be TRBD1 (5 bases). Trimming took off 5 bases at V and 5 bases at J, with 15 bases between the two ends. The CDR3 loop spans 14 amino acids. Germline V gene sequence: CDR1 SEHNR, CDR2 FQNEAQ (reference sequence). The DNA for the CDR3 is TGTGCCAGCAGCCCAGGGTCGGCGCAGGAGACCCAGTACTTC. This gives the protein CASSPGSAQETQYF.

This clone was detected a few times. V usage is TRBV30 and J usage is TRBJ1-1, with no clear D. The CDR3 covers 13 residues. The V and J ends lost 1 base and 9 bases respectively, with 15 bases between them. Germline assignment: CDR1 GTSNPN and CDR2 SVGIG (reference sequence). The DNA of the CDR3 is TGTGCCTGGAGTGCGCCTGGAACCCAAAAAGCTTTCTTT. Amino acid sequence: CAWSAPGTQKAFF.

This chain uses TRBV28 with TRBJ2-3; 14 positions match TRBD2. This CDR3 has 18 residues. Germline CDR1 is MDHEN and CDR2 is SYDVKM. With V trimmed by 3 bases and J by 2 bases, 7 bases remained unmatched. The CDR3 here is CASSFPRLAGGYTDTQYF. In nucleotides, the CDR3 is TGTGCCAGCAGTTTTCCCCGACTAGCGGGAGGGTACACAGATACGCAGTATTTT.

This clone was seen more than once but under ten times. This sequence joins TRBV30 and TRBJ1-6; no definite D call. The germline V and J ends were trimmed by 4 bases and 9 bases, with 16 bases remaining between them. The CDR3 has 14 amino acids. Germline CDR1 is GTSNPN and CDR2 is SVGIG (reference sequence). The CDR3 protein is CAWNLQPASSPLHF. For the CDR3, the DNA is TGTGCCTGGAATCTACAGCCAGCTAGTTCACCCCTCCACTTT.